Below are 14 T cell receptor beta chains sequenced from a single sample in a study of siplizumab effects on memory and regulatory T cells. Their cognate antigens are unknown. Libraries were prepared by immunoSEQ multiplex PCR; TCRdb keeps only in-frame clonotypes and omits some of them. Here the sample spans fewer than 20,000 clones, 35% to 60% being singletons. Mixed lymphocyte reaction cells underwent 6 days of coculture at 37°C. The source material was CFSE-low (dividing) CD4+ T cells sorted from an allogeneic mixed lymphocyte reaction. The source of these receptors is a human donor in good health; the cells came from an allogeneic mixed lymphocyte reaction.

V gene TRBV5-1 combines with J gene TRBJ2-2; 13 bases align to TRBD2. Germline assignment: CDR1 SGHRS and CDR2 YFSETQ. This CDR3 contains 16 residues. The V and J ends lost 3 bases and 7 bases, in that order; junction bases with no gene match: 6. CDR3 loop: CASSSLAGGQSGELFF. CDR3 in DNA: TGCGCCAGCAGCTCACTAGCGGGGGGGCAAAGCGGGGAGCTGTTTTTT. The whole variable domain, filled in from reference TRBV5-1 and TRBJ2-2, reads KAGVTQTPRYLIKTRGQQVTLSCSPISGHRSVSWYQQTPGQGLQFLFEYFSETQRNKGNFPGRFSGRQFSNSRSEMNVSTLELGDSALYLCASSSLAGGQSGELFFGEGSRLTVL.

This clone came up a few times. CDR3 region: CASSPRDRGVFHF. The CDR3, as DNA: TGTGCCAGTAGTCCTCGCGACAGGGGGGTTTTCCACTTT. V and J are TRBV19 and TRBJ1-6, with 9 nucleotides matching TRBD1. The CDR3 spans 13 residues. V was clipped by 5 bases and J by 17 bases; unmatched bases: 10. Germline CDR1 reads LNHDA; CDR2 reads SQIVND (reference sequence).

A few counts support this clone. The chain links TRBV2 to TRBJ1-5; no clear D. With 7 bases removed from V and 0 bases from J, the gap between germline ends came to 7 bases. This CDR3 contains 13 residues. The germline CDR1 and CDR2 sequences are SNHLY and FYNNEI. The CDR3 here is CASKPLSNQPQHF. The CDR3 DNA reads TGTGCCAGCAAACCCCTTAGCAATCAGCCCCAGCATTTT.

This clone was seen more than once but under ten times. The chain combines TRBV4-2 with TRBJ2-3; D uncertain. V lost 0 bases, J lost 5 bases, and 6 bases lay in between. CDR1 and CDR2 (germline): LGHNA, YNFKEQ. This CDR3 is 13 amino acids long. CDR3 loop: CASSQEGQDTQYF. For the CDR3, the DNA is TGTGCCAGCAGCCAAGAGGGTCAAGATACGCAGTATTTT.

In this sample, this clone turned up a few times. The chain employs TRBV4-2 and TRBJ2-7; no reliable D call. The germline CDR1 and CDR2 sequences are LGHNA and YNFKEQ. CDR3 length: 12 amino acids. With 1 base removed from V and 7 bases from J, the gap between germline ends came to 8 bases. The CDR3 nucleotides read TGTGCCAGCAGCCAAGGTCGGTGGGAGCAGTACTTC. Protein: CASSQGRWEQYF.

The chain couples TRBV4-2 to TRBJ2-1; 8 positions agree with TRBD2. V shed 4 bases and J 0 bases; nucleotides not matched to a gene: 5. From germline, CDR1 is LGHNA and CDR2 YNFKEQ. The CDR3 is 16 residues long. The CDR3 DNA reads TGTGCCAGCAGCCCGCCGGGGACTAGCTCCTACAATGAGCAGTTCTTC. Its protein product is CASSPPGTSSYNEQFF.

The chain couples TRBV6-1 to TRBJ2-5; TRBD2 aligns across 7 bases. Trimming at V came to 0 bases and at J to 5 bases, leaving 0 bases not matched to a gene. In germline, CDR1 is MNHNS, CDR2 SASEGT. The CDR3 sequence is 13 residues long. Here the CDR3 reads CASSEAGGETQYF. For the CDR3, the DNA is TGTGCCAGCAGTGAAGCGGGGGGGGAGACCCAGTACTTC.

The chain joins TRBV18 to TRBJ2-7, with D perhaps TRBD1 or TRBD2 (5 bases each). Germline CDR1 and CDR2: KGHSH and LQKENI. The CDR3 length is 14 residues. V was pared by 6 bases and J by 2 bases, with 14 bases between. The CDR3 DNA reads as TGTGCCAGCTCCCCCGCCGAGGGGCCCTACGAGCAGTACTTC. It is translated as CASSPAEGPYEQYF.

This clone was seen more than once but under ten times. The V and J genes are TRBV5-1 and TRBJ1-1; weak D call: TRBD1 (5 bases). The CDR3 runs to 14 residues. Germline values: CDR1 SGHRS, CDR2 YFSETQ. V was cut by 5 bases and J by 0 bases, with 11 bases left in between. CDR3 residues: CASRGREVNTEAFF. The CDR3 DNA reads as TGCGCCAGCAGGGGCAGGGAGGTGAACACTGAAGCTTTCTTT.

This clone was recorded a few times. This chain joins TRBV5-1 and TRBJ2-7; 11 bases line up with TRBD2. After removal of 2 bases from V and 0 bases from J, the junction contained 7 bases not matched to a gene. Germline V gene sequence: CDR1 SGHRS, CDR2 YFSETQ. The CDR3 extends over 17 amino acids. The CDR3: CASSLRLAGNYSYEQYF. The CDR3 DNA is TGCGCCAGCAGCTTAAGACTAGCGGGGAACTACTCCTACGAGCAGTACTTC.

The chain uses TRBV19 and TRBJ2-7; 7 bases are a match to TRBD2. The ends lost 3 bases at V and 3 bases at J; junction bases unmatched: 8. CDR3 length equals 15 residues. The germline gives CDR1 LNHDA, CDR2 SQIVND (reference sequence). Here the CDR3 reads CASSISVGLLYEQYF. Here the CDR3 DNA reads TGTGCCAGTAGTATTTCTGTGGGACTACTCTACGAGCAGTACTTC.

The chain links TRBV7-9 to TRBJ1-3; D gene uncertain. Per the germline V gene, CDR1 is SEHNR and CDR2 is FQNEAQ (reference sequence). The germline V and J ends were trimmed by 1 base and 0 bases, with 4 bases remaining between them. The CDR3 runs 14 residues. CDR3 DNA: TGTGCCAGCAGCTTAGGGGGCTCTGGAAACACCATATATTTT. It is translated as CASSLGGSGNTIYF.

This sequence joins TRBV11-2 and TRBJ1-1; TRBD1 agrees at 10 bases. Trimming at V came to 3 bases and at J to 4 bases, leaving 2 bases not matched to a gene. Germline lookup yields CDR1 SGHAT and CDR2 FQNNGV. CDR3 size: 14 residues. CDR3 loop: CASSLGQGSTEAFF. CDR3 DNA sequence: TGTGCCAGCAGCTTGGGACAGGGGTCCACTGAAGCTTTCTTT.

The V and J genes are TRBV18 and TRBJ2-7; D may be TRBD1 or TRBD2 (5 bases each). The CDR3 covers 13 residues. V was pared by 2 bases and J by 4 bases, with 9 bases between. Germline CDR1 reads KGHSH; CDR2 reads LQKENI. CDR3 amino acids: CASSPGGLYEQYF. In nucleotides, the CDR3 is TGTGCCAGCTCACCAGGGGGTCTTTACGAGCAGTACTTC.